What follows are 6 T cell receptor beta chains derived from one specimen sequenced in a study of blood T cell repertoires in COVID-19. Measured with immunoSEQ multiplex PCR; TCRdb has only the in-frame clones, and not every one. This sample yields around 190,000 clones, of which approximately 83% are seen a single time; less than 2% belongs to the top ten. The source material was peripheral blood. These receptors were taken from a human donor in a cohort sampled during active COVID-19.

As regards this clone: The same CDR3 can be traced to other DNA sequences in this sample. The chain links TRBV7-3 to TRBJ1-2, with D possibly TRBD1 on 5 matching bases. This CDR3 is built from 13 residues. V lost 6 bases and J lost 5, with 13 bases in between. CDR1 is SGHTA, CDR2 FQGTGA, per germline. CDR3 protein: CASSPGTGYGYTF. Written as DNA, the CDR3 is TGTGCCAGCAGTCCAGGTACAGGTTATGGCTACACCTTC. The full variable domain, its missing parts supplied by reference TRBV7-3 and TRBJ1-2, is GAGVSQTPSNKVTEKGKYVELRCDPISGHTALYWYRQSLGQGPEFLIYFQGTGAADDSGLPNDRFFAVRPEGSVSTLKIQRTERGDSAVYLCASSPGTGYGYTFGSGTRLTVV.

The chain links TRBV5-1 to TRBJ2-3, with TRBD2 matching 10 bases. Germline CDR1 and CDR2: SGHRS and YFSETQ. V was clipped by 0 bases and J by 4 bases; unmatched bases: 5. The CDR3 is made up of 16 amino acids. The CDR3 DNA sequence: TGCGCCAGCAGCTTGGGGAGCGGGAGGGCCGCAGATACGCAGTATTTT. This translates into CASSLGSGRAADTQYF.

Of note for this clone: This same CDR3 is encoded by further DNA sequences in the sample. Here the CDR3 reads CASSVGGGTYEQYF. In nucleotides, the CDR3 is TGTGCCAGCAGCGTAGGCGGCGGAACCTACGAGCAGTACTTC. This chain uses TRBV9 with TRBJ2-7; D gene ambiguous. Trimming took off 0 bases at V and 2 bases at J, with 9 bases between the two ends. The germline gives CDR1 SGDLS, CDR2 YYNGEE. This CDR3 contains 14 residues.

This sequence joins TRBV2 and TRBJ1-1; 7 bases fit TRBD1. The germline gives CDR1 SNHLY, CDR2 FYNNEI. The CDR3 runs 13 residues. Trimming at V came to 6 bases and at J to 1 base, leaving 2 bases not matched to a gene. The CDR3 sequence is CASRTGPNTEAFF. The CDR3 DNA reads as TGTGCCAGCAGGACAGGGCCGAACACTGAAGCTTTCTTT.

As regards this clone: The sample contains more than one DNA sequence encoding this CDR3. The rearrangement links TRBV3-1 (or the pseudogene TRBV3-2) to TRBJ2-7; D is unresolved. Germline V gives CDR1 LGHDT, CDR2 YNNKEL (reference sequence). The CDR3 totals 13 residues. V shed 0 bases and J shed 2 bases, with 5 bases lying between them. The CDR3 DNA follows: TGTGCCAGCAGCCAAGATCGGGCCTACGAGCAGTACTTC. Its protein product is CASSQDRAYEQYF.

The V and J genes are TRBV30 and TRBJ2-1; 8 nucleotides agree with TRBD1. Looked up from germline, CDR1 is GTSNPN and CDR2 is SVGIG (reference sequence). The CDR3 contains 13 residues. With V trimmed by 3 bases and J by 4 bases, 2 bases remained unmatched. In DNA form, the CDR3 reads TGTGCCTGGAGCAGGGGGCCGTACAATGAGCAGTTCTTC. Amino acid sequence: CAWSRGPYNEQFF. Full variable domain (rest looked up from reference TRBV30 and TRBJ2-1): SQTIHQWPATLVQPVGSPLSLECTVEGTSNPNLYWYRQAAGRGLQLLFYSVGIGQISSEVPQNLSASRPQDRQFILSSKKLLLSDSGFYLCAWSRGPYNEQFFGPGTRLTVL.